These 27 T cell receptor beta chains originate from one sample sequenced in a study of beta chain features in type 1 diabetes. Of the isolated RNA, all was reverse transcribed, and so the sequenced material was expressed TCRB transcripts. This table comes from immunoSEQ multiplex PCR, and its TCRdb copy is limited to in-frame clones, with some not included. This table has about 370,000 clones, approximately 15% appearing once. Sequencing was done on a sample of naive CD4+ T cells from blood. These receptors were collected from a woman between 18 and 29 years old in good health.

This clone showed up just a few times. The chain couples TRBV5-6 to TRBJ2-1; no firm D call. V was trimmed by 5 bases and J by 4 bases, leaving 4 bases between them. Per germline, CDR1 SGHDT and CDR2 YYEEEE. This CDR3 is 11 amino acids long. CDR3 sequence reads: CASSSYNEQFF. DNA of the CDR3: TGTGCCAGCAGTTCATACAATGAGCAGTTCTTC.

V gene TRBV19 combines with J gene TRBJ2-7, with a possible D match to TRBD2 (6 bases). Germline CDR1 and CDR2: LNHDA and SQIVND (reference sequence). This CDR3 region has 14 residues. The germline V and J ends were trimmed by 5 bases and 5 bases, with 16 bases remaining between them. The CDR3 region is CASSSAGVIHEQYF. The DNA for the CDR3 is TGTGCCAGTAGTTCAGCGGGCGTAATTCACGAGCAGTACTTC.

This clone turned up a few times. The genes are TRBV28 and TRBJ2-1, with TRBD2 as a possible D gene (6 bases). Trimming pared 2 bases from V and 0 bases from J, leaving 8 bases between. This CDR3 is built from 15 residues. Germline CDR1 reads MDHEN; CDR2 reads SYDVKM. The CDR3 loop is CASSLPGVSYNEQFF. Written as DNA, the CDR3 is TGTGCCAGCAGTTTACCGGGAGTCTCCTACAATGAGCAGTTCTTC.

The chain joins TRBV7-9 to TRBJ2-1; the match to TRBD2 covers 12 bases. The germline V gene encodes CDR1 SEHNR and CDR2 FQNEAQ (reference sequence). J lost 9 bases, V lost 2 bases, and 5 bases had no gene match. This CDR3 has 15 residues. Here the CDR3 reads CASSLLAGGPSEQFF. CDR3 nucleotide sequence: TGTGCCAGCAGCTTACTAGCGGGAGGGCCCAGTGAGCAGTTCTTC.

This clone appeared a few times. V gene TRBV2 combines with J gene TRBJ2-6; tentatively, D is TRBD1 (6 bases). This CDR3 is built from 16 residues. Trimming took 1 base from V and 2 from J, leaving 9 bases between them. Germline-derived CDR1 and CDR2 are SNHLY and FYNNEI. CDR3 sequence reads: CASSEGGRTGANVLTF. In DNA form, the CDR3 reads TGTGCCAGCAGTGAAGGGGGGCGTACTGGGGCCAACGTCCTGACTTTC.

There are a few counts of this clone. The V and J genes are TRBV30 and TRBJ1-1; tentative D call: TRBD1 (6 bases). This CDR3 spans 11 amino acids. Germline V gene sequence: CDR1 GTSNPN, CDR2 SVGIG (reference sequence). V shed 4 bases and J shed 5 bases, with 8 bases lying between them. In DNA form, the CDR3 reads TGTGCCTGGAACAGGGAGACTGAAGCTTTCTTT. It translates to CAWNRETEAFF.

This chain links TRBV5-1 with TRBJ2-7; D might be TRBD1 (5 bases). The CDR3 is 14 amino acids. V shed 4 bases and J shed 1 base, with 12 bases lying between them. The germline CDR1 and CDR2 sequences are SGHRS and YFSETQ. The CDR3 here is CASSHLRASYEQYF. The CDR3 DNA reads TGCGCCAGCAGCCACCTCAGGGCATCCTACGAGCAGTACTTC.

Only a few counts were recorded for this clone. V and J are TRBV30 and TRBJ2-5, with 14 bases lining up with TRBD2. V lost 3 bases to trimming and J lost 4 bases; unmatched junction nucleotides: 13. Per germline, CDR1 GTSNPN and CDR2 SVGIG (reference sequence). The CDR3 length is 18 residues. The CDR3 loop reads CAWSPIGLAGGPTETQYF. The CDR3 coding sequence is TGTGCCTGGAGCCCGATTGGACTAGCGGGAGGTCCAACAGAGACCCAGTACTTC.

This clone turned up a few times. The J gene is TRBJ2-4, the V gene TRBV7-3, with TRBD1 matching over 8 bases. Germline CDR1 reads SGHTA; CDR2 reads FQGTGA. The CDR3 contains 16 residues. The V segment lost 5 bases and the J segment 0 bases; nucleotides outside the gene matches: 6. CDR3 DNA sequence: TGTGCCAGCAGCCCAGGACAGGGTCTAGCCAAAAACATTCAGTACTTC. Protein sequence: CASSPGQGLAKNIQYF.

This clone was found a few times. The rearrangement links TRBV6-5 to TRBJ2-7; 9 positions agree with TRBD1. V was pared by 2 bases and J by 5 bases, with 10 bases of the junction left unmatched. The CDR3 is 16 amino acids. Germline CDR1 is MNHEY and CDR2 is SVGAGI. CDR3 protein: CASSYLPGQGSNEQYF. The CDR3 DNA reads as TGTGCCAGCAGTTACCTGCCGGGACAGGGATCTAACGAGCAGTACTTC.

The chain joins TRBV7-8 to TRBJ2-3, with TRBD2 identical over 8 bases. The length of the CDR3 is 15 residues. Trimming cost V 3 bases and J 5 bases; bases outside gene matches: 7. In germline, CDR1 is SGHVS, CDR2 FQNEAQ. CDR3 residues: CASSFGSGRGDTQYF. CDR3 sequence (DNA): TGTGCCAGCAGCTTCGGCAGCGGGAGAGGAGATACGCAGTATTTT.

The CDR3 region has the DNA TGTGCCAGCAGTCCAAACGGACTAGCGCGGGAGCAGTTCTTC. Translated, it gives CASSPNGLAREQFF. V usage is TRBV6-5 and J usage is TRBJ2-1, with TRBD2 matching over 9 bases. This CDR3 is built from 14 residues. Trimming at V came to 5 bases and at J to 10 bases, leaving 9 bases not matched to a gene. The germline CDR1 and CDR2 sequences are MNHEY and SVGAGI.

This clone was picked up a small number of times. V gene TRBV29-1 combines with J gene TRBJ1-1, with 8 bases lining up with TRBD1. Germline assignment: CDR1 SQVTM and CDR2 ANQGSEA. Trimming cost V 0 bases and J 3 bases; bases outside gene matches: 0. There are 13 residues in the CDR3. The CDR3 bases are TGCAGCGTTGAAGAGGACAGGGACACTGAAGCTTTCTTT. Translating it yields CSVEEDRDTEAFF.

The V and J genes are TRBV5-1 and TRBJ2-3; perhaps TRBD2 as D (6 bases). Trimming took 0 bases from V and 5 from J, leaving 10 bases between them. The CDR3 is made up of 14 amino acids. The germline gives CDR1 SGHRS, CDR2 YFSETQ. CDR3 sequence reads: CASSLEQGGDTQYF. The CDR3 DNA follows: TGCGCCAGCAGCTTGGAGCAGGGAGGAGATACGCAGTATTTT.

The gene calls are TRBV30 and TRBJ1-5; D is possibly TRBD1 (6 bases). The CDR3 runs to 14 residues. Germline V CDR1 and CDR2: GTSNPN, SVGIG (reference sequence). The V and J ends lost 1 base and 7 bases respectively, with 14 bases between them. The CDR3 region is CAWSGEGRGQPQHF. CDR3 nucleotide sequence: TGTGCCTGGAGTGGTGAGGGCAGGGGACAGCCCCAGCATTTT. Full variable domain (remainder filled in from reference TRBV30 and TRBJ1-5): SQTIHQWPATLVQPVGSPLSLECTVEGTSNPNLYWYRQAAGRGLQLLFYSVGIGQISSEVPQNLSASRPQDRQFILSSKKLLLSDSGFYLCAWSGEGRGQPQHFGDGTRLSIL.

V usage is TRBV7-3 and J usage is TRBJ2-1, with D perhaps TRBD2 (6 bases). The CDR3 is 15 residues long. V lost 1 base and J lost 6, with 13 bases in between. CDR1 and CDR2 (germline): SGHTA, FQGTGA. The CDR3 coding sequence is TGTGCCAGCAGCTTAAATCACATCGGGGGCAATGAGCAGTTCTTC. Its protein product is CASSLNHIGGNEQFF.

This clone was found once. This rearrangement joins TRBV30 to TRBJ2-1; 10 bases are a match to TRBD2. Germline V gene lookup returns CDR1 GTSNPN and CDR2 SVGIG (reference sequence). J gave up 7 bases and V 3 bases, and 6 bases lay outside the gene matches. The CDR3 spans 14 residues. The CDR3: CAWSQLAGVNEQFF. The CDR3, as DNA: TGTGCCTGGAGCCAGCTAGCGGGAGTAAATGAGCAGTTCTTC.

This clone was detected a few times. This chain joins TRBV13 and TRBJ2-7; D not resolved. Germline CDR1 and CDR2: PRHDT and FYEKMQ (reference sequence). This CDR3 region has 13 residues. V was clipped by 5 bases and J by 2 bases, with 10 bases between them. The CDR3 region has the DNA TGTGCCAGCAGCCCGGGTGTCACCTACGAGCAGTACTTC. Its translation: CASSPGVTYEQYF.

The V call is TRBV4-2, the J call TRBJ2-7; 7 bases line up with TRBD2. The CDR3 runs 14 residues. Looked up from germline, CDR1 is LGHNA and CDR2 is YNFKEQ. The V and J ends lost 5 bases and 3 bases, in that order; junction bases with no gene match: 7. The CDR3 loop reads CASSEGLADYEQYF. The DNA of the CDR3 is TGTGCCAGCAGCGAAGGGCTAGCGGACTACGAGCAGTACTTC.

The rearrangement joins TRBV7-9 to TRBJ2-1, with 12 positions matching TRBD2. With V trimmed by 4 bases and J by 10 bases, 8 bases remained unmatched. The CDR3 runs to 15 residues. The germline V gene has CDR1 SEHNR and CDR2 FQNEAQ (reference sequence). In DNA, the CDR3 is TGTGCCAGCAGCTGGACTAGCGGGGACATCGAAGAGCAGTTCTTC. Translated: CASSWTSGDIEEQFF.

This clone has just a few counts. The chain joins TRBV2 to TRBJ1-5; 7 nucleotides match TRBD1. The CDR3 is 17 residues long. V shed 2 bases, J shed 2 bases, and the junction held 9 bases outside the gene matches. Germline CDR1 SNHLY, CDR2 FYNNEI. CDR3 loop: CASSERPGGLGNQPQHF. The CDR3, as DNA: TGTGCCAGCAGTGAAAGGCCAGGGGGTTTGGGCAATCAGCCCCAGCATTTT.

This clone was seen a few times. The chain couples TRBV13 to TRBJ2-7, with 10 bases identical to TRBD1. CDR3 length: 16 residues. Germline V gene sequence: CDR1 PRHDT, CDR2 FYEKMQ (reference sequence). Germline trimming cut 2 bases from V and 4 bases from J; bases unmatched to any gene: 8. The CDR3 DNA follows: TGTGCCAGCAGCTTAAGACGGACAGGGGGTTTATACGAGCAGTACTTC. Amino acids: CASSLRRTGGLYEQYF.

This clone came up a few times. The chain employs TRBV27 and TRBJ2-1; D is undetermined. Germline V lookup: CDR1 MNHEY, CDR2 SMNVEV (reference sequence). The CDR3 runs to 13 residues. V was clipped by 7 bases and J by 6 bases, with 13 bases between them. CDR3 loop: CASTPHTFNEQFF. CDR3 nucleotide sequence: TGTGCCAGCACCCCCCACACCTTCAATGAGCAGTTCTTC.

This clone is a singleton in its sample. The V and J genes are TRBV25-1 and TRBJ1-5; TRBD1 matches 8 bases. From germline, CDR1 is MGHDK and CDR2 SYGVNS. Trimming took 2 bases from V and 2 from J; bases not matched to a gene: 2. The CDR3 has 15 amino acids. The CDR3 sequence: CASSEKDRGNQPQHF. The DNA for the CDR3 is TGTGCCAGCAGTGAAAAGGACAGGGGCAATCAGCCCCAGCATTTT.

CDR3 nucleotides: TGTGCCAGCAGCTGGAGGGACTCGAATGAGCAGTTCTTC. Translated, it gives CASSWRDSNEQFF. The J gene is TRBJ2-1, the V gene TRBV5-4, with D possibly being TRBD2 (6 bases). The V and J ends lost 3 bases and 7 bases respectively, with 11 bases between them. CDR3 length equals 13 residues. CDR1 and CDR2 (germline): SGHNT, YYREEE (reference sequence).

There are a few counts of this clone. V is TRBV29-1 and J is TRBJ2-7, with 10 bases fitting TRBD1. Germline CDR1 is SQVTM and CDR2 is ANQGSEA. The length of the CDR3 is 14 residues. Trimming removed 5 bases from V and 4 bases from J; junction bases left unmatched: 8. The CDR3 region is CSVMIGTGAYEQYF. The CDR3 nucleotides are TGCAGCGTTATGATCGGGACAGGGGCTTACGAGCAGTACTTC.

This clone was detected a few times. V and J are TRBV5-1 and TRBJ2-7, with 11 bases identical to TRBD2. This CDR3 has 15 residues. Germline CDR1 reads SGHRS; CDR2 reads YFSETQ. Unmatched junction bases numbered 1, after V lost 0 bases and J lost 2 bases. The CDR3 DNA is TGCGCCAGCAGCTTGGCTAGCGGGAGGACCTACGAGCAGTACTTC. Its protein product is CASSLASGRTYEQYF.